Each of the 10 T cell receptor beta chains below was sequenced from the same sample in a study of T cells after posttransplantation cyclophosphamide. Repertoires were generated with immunoSEQ multiplex PCR, while TCRdb's copy carries only in-frame clones and drops some. The sample has a few thousand clones; 83% are singletons. A marrow graft followed busulfan-fludarabine conditioning, with cyclophosphamide on days +3 and +4. The material was CD4+ T cells sorted from blood, obtained almost 250 days after a stem cell transplant with posttransplant cyclophosphamide. The receptor set was obtained from a male patient in his thirties who received an allogeneic stem cell transplant from a related donor, was CMV-positive, and had no GVHD. Some T cells may have come from the graft donor.

The chain couples TRBV6-1 to TRBJ1-6; 7 nucleotides match TRBD1. The trim removed 6 bases at V and 9 bases at J, leaving 11 bases unmatched. CDR1 is MNHNS and CDR2 is SASEGT in the germline V gene. The CDR3 is 15 amino acids. CDR3 sequence reads: CASRVWDSLSSPLHF. In DNA form, the CDR3 reads TGTGCCAGCAGAGTTTGGGACAGTCTAAGTTCACCCCTCCACTTT.

The chain employs TRBV28 and TRBJ2-7; D may be TRBD1 (5 bases). From germline, CDR1 is MDHEN and CDR2 SYDVKM. With 4 bases removed from V and 3 bases from J, the gap between germline ends came to 19 bases. The CDR3 is 16 residues long. The CDR3 DNA sequence: TGTGCCAGCAGTTCGCCCGCAGGGCATCCCATCTACGAGCAGTACTTC. Protein product: CASSSPAGHPIYEQYF.

This chain links TRBV6-5 with TRBJ2-5, with D possibly TRBD1 on 6 matching bases. This CDR3 region has 16 residues. Deletions cut 2 bases from V and 4 bases from J, with 17 bases between. Germline CDR1 reads MNHEY; CDR2 reads SVGAGI. The CDR3: CASSYNSAGEGETQYF. The CDR3 nucleotides read TGTGCCAGCAGTTACAACTCGGCAGGGGAAGGAGAGACCCAGTACTTC.

This chain connects TRBV4-3 to TRBJ1-2; 9 bases align to TRBD1. The V gene's germline CDR1 is LGHNA and CDR2 YSLEER. V lost 2 bases, J lost 7 bases, and 5 bases stayed unmatched. There are 14 residues in the CDR3. The CDR3 sequence: CASSQTQGASGYTF. The CDR3 nucleotides read TGCGCCAGCAGCCAAACACAGGGGGCGAGTGGCTACACCTTC.

Concerning this clone itself: This specimen includes other DNA sequences encoding the same CDR3. V and J are TRBV5-1 and TRBJ1-6; 7 nucleotides align to TRBD1. The V gene end was trimmed by 4 bases and the J gene end by 7 bases; junction bases not matched to a gene: 5. Germline V lookup: CDR1 SGHRS, CDR2 YFSETQ. There are 14 residues in the CDR3. CDR3 bases: TGCGCCAGCAGCCCCGGGACAGAAAATTCACCCCTCCACTTT. As protein: CASSPGTENSPLHF.

CDR3 DNA sequence: TGTGCCAGCAGCCGATACCAGGGGCGCTCACCCCTCCACTTT. Encoded protein: CASSRYQGRSPLHF. The chain couples TRBV6-5 to TRBJ1-6, with TRBD1 as a possible D gene (6 bases). CDR1 and CDR2 from the germline V gene are MNHEY and SVGAGI. V lost 6 bases to trimming and J lost 10 bases, with 16 bases between them. The CDR3 spans 14 residues.

The V call is TRBV5-1, the J call TRBJ2-2; D is possibly TRBD2 (6 bases). V dropped 1 base and J dropped 6 bases, with 16 bases sitting between them. Germline CDR1 is SGHRS and CDR2 is YFSETQ. The CDR3 contains 16 residues. The CDR3 reads CASSLLISRLAGELFF. DNA for the CDR3: TGCGCCAGCAGCTTGTTAATCTCCCGACTAGCCGGGGAGCTGTTTTTT.

This CDR3 reads CASRDPGAGANVLTF. CDR3 in DNA: TGTGCCAGCAGGGACCCCGGGGCTGGGGCCAACGTCCTGACTTTC. The genes are TRBV6-6 and TRBJ2-6; tentatively, D is TRBD2 (5 bases). V was pared by 6 bases and J by 2 bases, with 11 bases between. Germline CDR1 reads MNHNY; CDR2 reads SVGAGI (reference sequence). This CDR3 is 15 amino acids long.

The gene calls are TRBV5-6 and TRBJ2-1; the match to TRBD1 covers 8 bases. CDR1 SGHDT and CDR2 YYEEEE come from the germline V gene. The CDR3 has 13 residues. CDR3 residues: CVGTTTGVNEQFF. The CDR3 coding sequence is TGTGTCGGCACCACGACAGGGGTTAATGAGCAGTTCTTC.

This chain joins TRBV19 and TRBJ1-5, with D perhaps matching TRBD1 (6 bases). Trimming pared 1 base from V and 2 bases from J, leaving 6 bases between. The CDR3 extends over 14 amino acids. Germline loops: CDR1 LNHDA, CDR2 SQIVND (reference sequence). CDR3 sequence reads: CASSIAGGNQPQHF. The CDR3, as DNA: TGTGCCAGTAGTATAGCAGGGGGCAATCAGCCCCAGCATTTT.